The next 2 T cell receptor beta chains were all read from a single sample in a study of T cells in Graves' hyperthyroidism and ophthalmopathy. The source material, RNA transcripts, was used to amplify TCR beta CDR3 regions. First-round RT-PCR targeting the TCR CDR3 was performed with the HTBI primer set. TCRdb independently ran MiXCR on the multiplex PCR reads; one entry per CDR3 protein. The table lists approximately 590,000 distinct CDR3 sequences, 15% to 19% of them singletons, with approximately 7% in the top ten. The sample comprised blood. The receptors were sampled from a woman aged 25 to 39 with Graves' hyperthyroidism.

Concerning this clonotype: A junction end diverges from the germline sequence, so it may reflect a read error. This chain connects TRBV7-9 to TRBJ2-7; D is unresolved. The CDR3 length is 14 residues. Per the germline V gene, CDR1 is SEHNR and CDR2 is FQNEAQ (reference sequence). CDR3 residues: CASSLTVRSYGQYF. The CDR3 DNA sequence: TGTGCCAGCAGCTTAACGGTCAGGTCTTACGGGCAGTACTTC.

This clonotype was seen a few times. J is TRBJ1-5 and V is TRBV27; a weak D match, TRBD1 (5 bases). Deletions cut 2 bases from V and 5 bases from J, with 13 bases between. Germline values: CDR1 MNHEY, CDR2 SMNVEV (reference sequence). The CDR3 runs 15 residues. CDR3 residues: CASSLGGSGDQPQHF. CDR3 DNA sequence: TGTGCCAGCAGTTTAGGTGGGTCGGGGGATCAGCCCCAGCATTTT.